This is a list of T cell receptor beta chains from one sample in a study of cytomegalovirus exposure and HLA in healthy donors. Profiled with immunoSEQ multiplex PCR; TCRdb holds only in-frame clones, not every one. This sample has about 79,000 clones, with 67% found just once. The sample consisted of PBMCs. These receptors came from a woman in her forties or fifties in good health and CMV-seropositive. Each CDR3 is given with its conserved first and last residue.

TRBV6-4	CASSPTSGGADTQYF
TRBV5-1	CASSWGGADGELFF
TRBV5-6	CASSLPGGIVQETQYF
TRBV15	CATSRAKGTNLNYGYTF
TRBV19	CASSIEPGETEAFF
TRBV5-1	CASSRGRTGNYGYTF
TRBV11-2	CASSLGDNNEQYF
TRBV6-5	CASSYGGGTYNEQFF
TRBV28	CASSLYGGVGRGSPLHF
TRBV5-1	CASRPGIGEKLFF
TRBV14	CASSQEGDSPLHF
TRBV12-5	CASGKGQGPDTQYF
TRBV6-6	CASSYSESIFNQPQHF
TRBV28	CASSSPWGPQNNEKLFF
TRBV28	CASSLNTGTYGYTF
TRBV5-1	CASSLDSFRTEAFF
TRBV6-5	CASSLQGASQPQHF
TRBV28	CASSNGGVNNEQFF
TRBV11-2	CASSFQGAKGSSPLHF
TRBV5-1	CASSLTGGFQPQHF
TRBV4-1	CASSQASGGGRETQYF
TRBV6-5	CASGTGKGNEQFF